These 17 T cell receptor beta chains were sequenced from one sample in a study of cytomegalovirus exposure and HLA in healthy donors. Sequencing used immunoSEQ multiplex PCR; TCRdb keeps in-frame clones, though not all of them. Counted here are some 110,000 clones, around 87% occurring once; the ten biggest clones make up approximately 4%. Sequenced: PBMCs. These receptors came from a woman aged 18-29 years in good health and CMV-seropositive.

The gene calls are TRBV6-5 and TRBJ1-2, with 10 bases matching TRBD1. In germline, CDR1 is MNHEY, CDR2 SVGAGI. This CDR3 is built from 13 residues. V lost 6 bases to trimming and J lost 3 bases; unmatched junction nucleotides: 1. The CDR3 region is CASRDRGDYGYTF. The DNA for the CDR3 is TGTGCCAGCAGGGACAGGGGGGACTATGGCTACACCTTC.

The chain's CDR3 is CASSLQDYNEQFF. In nucleotides, the CDR3 is TGTGCCAGCAGCTTACAGGACTACAATGAGCAGTTCTTC. V is TRBV7-9 and J is TRBJ2-1; D ambiguous. The V end was cut by 2 bases, the J end by 3 bases, with 5 bases between. This CDR3 is built from 13 residues. Germline assignment: CDR1 SEHNR and CDR2 FQNEAQ (reference sequence).

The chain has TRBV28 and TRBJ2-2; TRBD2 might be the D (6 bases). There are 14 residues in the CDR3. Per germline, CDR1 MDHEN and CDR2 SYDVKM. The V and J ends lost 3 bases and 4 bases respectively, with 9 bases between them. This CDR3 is CASSFQGGTGELFF. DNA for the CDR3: TGTGCCAGCAGTTTTCAGGGAGGCACCGGGGAGCTGTTTTTT.

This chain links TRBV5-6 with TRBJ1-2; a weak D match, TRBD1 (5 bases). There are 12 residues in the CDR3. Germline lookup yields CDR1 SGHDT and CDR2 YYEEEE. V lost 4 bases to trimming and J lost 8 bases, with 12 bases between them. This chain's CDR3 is CASSRRVRGYTF. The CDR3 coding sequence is TGTGCCAGCAGCCGCAGGGTGCGGGGCTACACCTTC.

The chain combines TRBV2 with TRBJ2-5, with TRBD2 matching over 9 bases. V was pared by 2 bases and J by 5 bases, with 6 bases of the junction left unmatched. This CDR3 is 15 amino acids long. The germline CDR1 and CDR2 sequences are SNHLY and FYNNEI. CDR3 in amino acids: CASSEKLAGWETQYF. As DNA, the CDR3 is TGTGCCAGCAGTGAAAAGCTAGCGGGGTGGGAGACCCAGTACTTC.

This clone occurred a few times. In DNA, the CDR3 is TGTGCCAGCGGCGGGACAGCACTAGGCTATGGCTACACCTTC. The encoded protein is CASGGTALGYGYTF. The V call is TRBV28, the J call TRBJ1-2, with TRBD1 matching over 7 bases. This CDR3 is 14 amino acids long. Looked up from germline, CDR1 is MDHEN and CDR2 is SYDVKM. The trim removed 8 bases at V and 4 bases at J, leaving 10 bases unmatched.

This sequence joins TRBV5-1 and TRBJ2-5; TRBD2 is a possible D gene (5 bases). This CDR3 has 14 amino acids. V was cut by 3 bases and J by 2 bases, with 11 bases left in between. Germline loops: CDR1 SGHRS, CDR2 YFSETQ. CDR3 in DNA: TGCGCCAGCAGCTACTTTTCGGGGCAAGAGACCCAGTACTTC. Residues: CASSYFSGQETQYF.

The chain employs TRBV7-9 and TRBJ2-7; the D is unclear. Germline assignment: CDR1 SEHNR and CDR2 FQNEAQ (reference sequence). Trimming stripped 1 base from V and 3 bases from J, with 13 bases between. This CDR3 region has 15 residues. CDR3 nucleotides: TGTGCCAGCAGCTTAGGGTCAGCGCACATCTACGAGCAGTACTTC. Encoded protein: CASSLGSAHIYEQYF.

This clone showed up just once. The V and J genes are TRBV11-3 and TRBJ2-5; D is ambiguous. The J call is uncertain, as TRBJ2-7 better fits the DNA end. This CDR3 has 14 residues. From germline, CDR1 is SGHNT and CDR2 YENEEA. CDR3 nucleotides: TGTGCCAGCAGCCAATCGGGTAGTAACTACGAGCAGTACTTC. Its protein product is CASSQSGSNYEQYF.

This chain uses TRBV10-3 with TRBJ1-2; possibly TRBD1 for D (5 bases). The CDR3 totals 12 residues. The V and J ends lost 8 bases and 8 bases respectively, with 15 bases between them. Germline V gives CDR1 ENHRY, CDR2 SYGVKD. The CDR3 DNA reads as TGTGCCATCCCTGGGAGGGGTGACGGCTACACCTTC. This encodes CAIPGRGDGYTF.

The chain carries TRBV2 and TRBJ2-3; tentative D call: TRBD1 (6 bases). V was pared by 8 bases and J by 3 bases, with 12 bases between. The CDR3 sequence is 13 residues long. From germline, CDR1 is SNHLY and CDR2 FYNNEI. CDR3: CASGNRETDTQYF. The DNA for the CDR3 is TGTGCCAGCGGGAACAGGGAGACAGATACGCAGTATTTT.

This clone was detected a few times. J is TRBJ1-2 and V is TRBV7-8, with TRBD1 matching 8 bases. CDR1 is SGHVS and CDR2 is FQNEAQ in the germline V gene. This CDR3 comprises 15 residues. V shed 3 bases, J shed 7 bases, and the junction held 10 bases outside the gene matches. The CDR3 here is CASSFLQGGLRGYTF. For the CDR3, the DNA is TGTGCCAGCAGCTTTCTACAGGGGGGATTGCGTGGCTACACCTTC.

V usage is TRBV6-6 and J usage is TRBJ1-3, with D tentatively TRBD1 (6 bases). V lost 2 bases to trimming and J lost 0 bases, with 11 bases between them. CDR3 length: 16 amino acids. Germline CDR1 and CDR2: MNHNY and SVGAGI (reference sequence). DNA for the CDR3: TGTGCCAGCAGTTACCTTGCAGGGGTCTCTGGAAACACCATATATTTT. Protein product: CASSYLAGVSGNTIYF.

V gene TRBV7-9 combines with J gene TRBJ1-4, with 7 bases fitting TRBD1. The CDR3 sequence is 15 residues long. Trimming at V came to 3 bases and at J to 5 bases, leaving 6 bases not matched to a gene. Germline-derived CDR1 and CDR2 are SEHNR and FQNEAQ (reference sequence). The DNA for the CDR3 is TGTGCCAGCAGCTTTGGAGACAGGGTCAATGAAAAACTGTTTTTT. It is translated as CASSFGDRVNEKLFF.

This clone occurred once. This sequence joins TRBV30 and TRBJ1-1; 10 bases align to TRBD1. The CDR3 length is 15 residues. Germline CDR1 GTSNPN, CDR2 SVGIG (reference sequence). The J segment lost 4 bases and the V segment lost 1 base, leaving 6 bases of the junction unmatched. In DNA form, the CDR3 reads TGTGCCTGGAGTGGACAGGGGGCAGGGGGCACTGAAGCTTTCTTT. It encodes CAWSGQGAGGTEAFF.

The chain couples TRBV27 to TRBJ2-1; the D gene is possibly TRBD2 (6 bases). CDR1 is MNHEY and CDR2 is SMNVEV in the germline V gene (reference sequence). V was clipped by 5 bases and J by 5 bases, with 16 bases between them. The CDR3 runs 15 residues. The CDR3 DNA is TGTGCCAGCAGTGCCACACGGAGGGAAAACAATGAGCAGTTCTTC. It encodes CASSATRRENNEQFF.

The DNA of the CDR3 is TGTGCCAGTACCCCGAGGAGGGGTTGGGATCAGCCCCAGCATTTT. Translating it yields CASTPRRGWDQPQHF. The J gene is TRBJ1-5, the V gene TRBV19; perhaps TRBD1 as D (5 bases). V shed 7 bases and J shed 5 bases, with 18 bases lying between them. In germline, CDR1 is LNHDA, CDR2 SQIVND (reference sequence). The CDR3 extends over 15 amino acids.